This T cell receptor (beta chain) derives from a study of post-analysis software for immune sequencing data. For the study at large: Recorded disease courses covered relapsing-remitting, secondary progressive and progressive-relapsing multiple sclerosis. Some patients had no subtype annotation.

Unique molecular identifiers were present in the TCR beta cDNA libraries. Roughly 0.5 million cDNA molecules were obtained from roughly 0.93 to 9.6 million T cells. In TCRdb, the PCR reads were re-called with MiXCR into one record per CDR3 protein. The data contain more than 500,000 distinct CDR3 sequences, approximately 31% of them singletons. Study-level points and caveats: Comparison with controls showed significantly lower normalized Chao1 diversity in multiple sclerosis patients. Patients used about 5 TRBV segments, including TRBV5-6, TRBV5-1 and TRBV20-1, more often than controls. With F measure, samples from one preparation batch clustered together strongly.

Regarding this clonotype: Antigen specificity is unknown.

V shed 6 bases and J 10 bases; nucleotides not matched to a gene: 12. Germline loops: CDR1 SQVTM, CDR2 ANQGSEA. The CDR3 contains 14 residues. What was sequenced was blood. This chain links TRBV29-1 with TRBJ1-6; 7 nucleotides match TRBD1. The sequence derives from a girl aged 2 to 17 with multiple sclerosis. CDR3 residues: CSVGTGTAGSPLHF. The CDR3 DNA reads TGCAGCGTGGGGACCGGGACAGCTGGATCACCCCTCCACTTT.